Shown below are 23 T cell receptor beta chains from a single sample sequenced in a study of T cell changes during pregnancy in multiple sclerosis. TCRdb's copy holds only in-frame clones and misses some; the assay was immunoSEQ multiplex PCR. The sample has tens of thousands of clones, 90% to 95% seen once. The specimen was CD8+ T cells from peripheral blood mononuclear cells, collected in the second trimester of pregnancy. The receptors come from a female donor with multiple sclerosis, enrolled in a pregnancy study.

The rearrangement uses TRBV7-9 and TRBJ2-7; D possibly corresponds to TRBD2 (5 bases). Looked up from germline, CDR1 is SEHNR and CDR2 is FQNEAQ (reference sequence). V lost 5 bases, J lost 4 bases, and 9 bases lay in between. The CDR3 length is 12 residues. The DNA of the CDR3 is TGTGCCAGCAGCCCCGGGATGTACGAGCAGTACTTC. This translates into CASSPGMYEQYF. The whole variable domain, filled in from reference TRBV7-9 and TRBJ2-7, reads DTGVSQNPRHKITKRGQNVTFRCDPISEHNRLYWYRQTLGQGPEFLTYFQNEAQLEKSRLLSDRFSAERPKGSFSTLEIQRTEQGDSAMYLCASSPGMYEQYFGPGTRLTVT.

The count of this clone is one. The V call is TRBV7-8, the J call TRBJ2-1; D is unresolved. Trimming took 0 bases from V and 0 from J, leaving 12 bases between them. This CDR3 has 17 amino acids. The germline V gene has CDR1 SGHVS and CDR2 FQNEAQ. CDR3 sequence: CASSLAPTGNSYNEQFF. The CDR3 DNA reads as TGTGCCAGCAGCTTAGCCCCGACTGGTAACTCCTACAATGAGCAGTTCTTC.

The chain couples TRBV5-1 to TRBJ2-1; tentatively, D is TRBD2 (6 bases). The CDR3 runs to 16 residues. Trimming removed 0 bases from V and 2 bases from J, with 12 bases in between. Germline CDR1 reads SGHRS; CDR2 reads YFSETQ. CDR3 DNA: TGCGCCAGCAGCTTGGACGGGAGAACCGCCTACAATGAGCAGTTCTTC. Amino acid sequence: CASSLDGRTAYNEQFF.

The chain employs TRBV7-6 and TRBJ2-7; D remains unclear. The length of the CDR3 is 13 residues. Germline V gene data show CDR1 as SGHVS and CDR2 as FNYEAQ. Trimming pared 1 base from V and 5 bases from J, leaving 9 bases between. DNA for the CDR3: TGTGCCAGCAGCTTAGTCTCTTCCGACGAGCAGTACTTC. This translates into CASSLVSSDEQYF.

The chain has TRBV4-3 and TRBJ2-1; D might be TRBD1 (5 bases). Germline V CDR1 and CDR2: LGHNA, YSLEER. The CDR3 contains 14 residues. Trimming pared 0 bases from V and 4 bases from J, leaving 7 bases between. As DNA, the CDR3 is TGCGCCAGCAGCCAAGATACAGGTTACAATGAGCAGTTCTTC. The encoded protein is CASSQDTGYNEQFF.

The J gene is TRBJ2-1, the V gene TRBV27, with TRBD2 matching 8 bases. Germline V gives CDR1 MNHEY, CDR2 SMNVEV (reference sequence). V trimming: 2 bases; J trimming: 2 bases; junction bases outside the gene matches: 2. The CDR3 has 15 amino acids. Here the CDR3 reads CASSLAGGAYNEQFF. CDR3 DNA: TGTGCCAGCAGTTTAGCGGGAGGAGCCTACAATGAGCAGTTCTTC.

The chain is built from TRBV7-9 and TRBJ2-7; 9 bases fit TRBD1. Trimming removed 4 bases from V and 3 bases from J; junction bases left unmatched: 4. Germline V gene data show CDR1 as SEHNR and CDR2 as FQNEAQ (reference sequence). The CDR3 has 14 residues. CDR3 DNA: TGTGCCAGCAGCTCTCGGGACAGGGACTACGAGCAGTACTTC. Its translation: CASSSRDRDYEQYF.

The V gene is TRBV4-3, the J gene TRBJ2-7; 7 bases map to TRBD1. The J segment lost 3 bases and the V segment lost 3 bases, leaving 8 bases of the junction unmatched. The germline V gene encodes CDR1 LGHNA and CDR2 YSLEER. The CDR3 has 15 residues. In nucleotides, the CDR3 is TGCGCCAGCAGCCAGCGGACAGGAGGATTCTACGAGCAGTACTTC. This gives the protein CASSQRTGGFYEQYF.

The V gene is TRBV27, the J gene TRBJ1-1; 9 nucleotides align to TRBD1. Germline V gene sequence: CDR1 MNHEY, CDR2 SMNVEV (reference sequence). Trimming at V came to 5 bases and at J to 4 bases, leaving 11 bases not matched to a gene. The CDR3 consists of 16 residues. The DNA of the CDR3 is TGTGCCAGCAGTATTTACCACCCGGGACAGGGCACTGAAGCTTTCTTT. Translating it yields CASSIYHPGQGTEAFF.

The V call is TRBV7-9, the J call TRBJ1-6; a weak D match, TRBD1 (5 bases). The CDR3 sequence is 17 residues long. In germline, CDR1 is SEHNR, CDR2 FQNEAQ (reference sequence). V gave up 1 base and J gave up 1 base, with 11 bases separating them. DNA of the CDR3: TGTGCCAGCAGCTTAGAAGAAGGGGCTTCCTATAATTCACCCCTCCACTTT. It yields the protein CASSLEEGASYNSPLHF.

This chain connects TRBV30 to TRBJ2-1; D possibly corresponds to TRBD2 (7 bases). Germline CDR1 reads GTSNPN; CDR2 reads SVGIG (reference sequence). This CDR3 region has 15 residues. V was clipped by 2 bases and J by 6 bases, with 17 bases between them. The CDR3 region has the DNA TGTGCCTGGAGTCCGGGGGGCGGGCCTCTCAATGAGCAGTTCTTC. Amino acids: CAWSPGGGPLNEQFF.

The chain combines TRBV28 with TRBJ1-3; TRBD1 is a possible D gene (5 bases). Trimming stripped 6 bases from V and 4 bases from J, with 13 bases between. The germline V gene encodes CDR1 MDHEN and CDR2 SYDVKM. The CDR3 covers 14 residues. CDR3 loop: CASRPGTDGNTIYF. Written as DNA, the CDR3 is TGTGCCAGCAGGCCCGGGACTGACGGAAACACCATATATTTT.

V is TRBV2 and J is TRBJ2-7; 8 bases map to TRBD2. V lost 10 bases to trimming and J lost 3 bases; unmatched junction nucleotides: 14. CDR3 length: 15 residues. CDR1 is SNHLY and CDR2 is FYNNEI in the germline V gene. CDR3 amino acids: CATHSGTGTSYEQYF. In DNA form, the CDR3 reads TGTGCCACCCATAGCGGGACCGGAACCAGCTACGAGCAGTACTTC.

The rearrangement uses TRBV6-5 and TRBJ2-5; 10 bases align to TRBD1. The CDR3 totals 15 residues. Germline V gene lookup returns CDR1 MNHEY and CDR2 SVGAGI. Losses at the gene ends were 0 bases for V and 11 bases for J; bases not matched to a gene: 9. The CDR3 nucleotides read TGTGCCAGCAGTTACTCCGGGACAGGGGCGCGTGAGCAGTACTTC. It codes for CASSYSGTGAREQYF.

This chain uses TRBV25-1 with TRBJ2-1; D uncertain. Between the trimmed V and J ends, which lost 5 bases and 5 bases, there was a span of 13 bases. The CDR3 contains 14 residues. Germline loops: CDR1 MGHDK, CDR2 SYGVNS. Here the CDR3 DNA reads TGTGCCAGCAGTCTAGTCTCTGTACACAATGAGCAGTTCTTC. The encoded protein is CASSLVSVHNEQFF.

CDR3 DNA sequence: TGTGCCAGTAGTATAAAGACTAGAGGACGCTGGGAGCAGTACTTC. Residues: CASSIKTRGRWEQYF. The chain is built from TRBV19 and TRBJ2-7; possibly TRBD2 for D (6 bases). The CDR3 runs to 15 residues. Germline CDR1 reads LNHDA; CDR2 reads SQIVND (reference sequence). V lost 2 bases to trimming and J lost 7 bases, with 18 bases between them. Together with reference TRBV19 and TRBJ2-7, the CDR3 gives the full variable domain: DGGITQSPKYLFRKEGQNVTLSCEQNLNHDAMYWYRQDPGQGLRLIYYSQIVNDFQKGDIAEGYSVSREKKESFPLTVTSAQKNPTAFYLCASSIKTRGRWEQYFGPGTRLTVT.

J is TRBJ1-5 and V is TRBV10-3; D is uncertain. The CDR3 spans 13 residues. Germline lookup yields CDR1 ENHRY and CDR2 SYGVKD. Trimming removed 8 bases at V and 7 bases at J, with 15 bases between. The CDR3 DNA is TGTGCCATCGGGGATTCGGCGGGGCAGCCCCAGCATTTT. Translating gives CAIGDSAGQPQHF.

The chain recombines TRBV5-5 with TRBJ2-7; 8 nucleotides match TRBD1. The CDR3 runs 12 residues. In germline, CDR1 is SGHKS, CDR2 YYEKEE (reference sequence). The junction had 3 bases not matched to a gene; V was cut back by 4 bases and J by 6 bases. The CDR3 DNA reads TGTGCCAGCAGCGTGACAGGGGTCGAGCAGTACTTC. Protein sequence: CASSVTGVEQYF.

This CDR3 reads CASTSRPGSNTIYF. CDR3 bases: TGTGCCAGTACTTCCCGACCGGGATCAAACACCATATATTTT. The chain uses TRBV19 and TRBJ1-3; no reliable D call. Trimming cost V 7 bases and J 6 bases, with 16 bases left between them. This CDR3 has 14 amino acids. Germline loops: CDR1 LNHDA, CDR2 SQIVND (reference sequence).

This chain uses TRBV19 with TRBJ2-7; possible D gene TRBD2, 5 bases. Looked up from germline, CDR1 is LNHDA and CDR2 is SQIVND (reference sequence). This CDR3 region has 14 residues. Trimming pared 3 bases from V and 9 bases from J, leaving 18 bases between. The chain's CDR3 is CASSMKLEVAGQYF. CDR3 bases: TGTGCCAGTAGTATGAAACTAGAAGTTGCCGGGCAGTACTTC.

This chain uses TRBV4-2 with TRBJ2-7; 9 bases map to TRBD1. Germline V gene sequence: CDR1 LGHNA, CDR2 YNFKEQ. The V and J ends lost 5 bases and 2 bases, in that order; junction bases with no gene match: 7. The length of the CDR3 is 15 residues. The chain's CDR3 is CASSGEGDRAYEQYF. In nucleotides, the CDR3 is TGTGCCAGCAGCGGTGAGGGGGACAGGGCCTACGAGCAGTACTTC.

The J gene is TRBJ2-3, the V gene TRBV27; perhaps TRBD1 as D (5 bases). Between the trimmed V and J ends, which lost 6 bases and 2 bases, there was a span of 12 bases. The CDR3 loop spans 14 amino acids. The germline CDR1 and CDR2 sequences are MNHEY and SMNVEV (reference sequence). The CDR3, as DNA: TGTGCCAGCAGATCGGACATGAACACAGATACGCAGTATTTT. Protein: CASRSDMNTDTQYF.

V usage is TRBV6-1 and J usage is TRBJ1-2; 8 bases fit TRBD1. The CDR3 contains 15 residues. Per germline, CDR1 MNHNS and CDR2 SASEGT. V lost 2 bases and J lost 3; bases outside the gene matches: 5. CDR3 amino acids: CASSEYPGGDYGYTF. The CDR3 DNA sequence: TGTGCCAGCAGTGAATACCCAGGGGGCGACTATGGCTACACCTTC.